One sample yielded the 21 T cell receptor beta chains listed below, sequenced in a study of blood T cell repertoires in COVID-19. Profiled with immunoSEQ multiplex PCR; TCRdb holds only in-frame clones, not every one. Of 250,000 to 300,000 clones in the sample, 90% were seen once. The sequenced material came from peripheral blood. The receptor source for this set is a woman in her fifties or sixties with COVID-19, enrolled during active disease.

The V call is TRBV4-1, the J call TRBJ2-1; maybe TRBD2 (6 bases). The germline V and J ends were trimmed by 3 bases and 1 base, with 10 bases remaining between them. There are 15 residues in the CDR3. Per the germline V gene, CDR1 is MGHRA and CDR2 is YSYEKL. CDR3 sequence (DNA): TGCGCCAGCAGCCAGCGGGACGGATCCTACAATGAGCAGTTCTTC. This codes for CASSQRDGSYNEQFF.

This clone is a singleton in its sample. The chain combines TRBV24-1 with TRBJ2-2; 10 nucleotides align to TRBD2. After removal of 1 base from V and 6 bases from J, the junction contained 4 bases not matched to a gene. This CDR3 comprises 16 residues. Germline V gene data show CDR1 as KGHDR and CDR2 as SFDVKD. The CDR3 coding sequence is TGTGCCACCAGTGATTTCTCTAGCGGGGGACCCGGGGAGCTGTTTTTT. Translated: CATSDFSSGGPGELFF.

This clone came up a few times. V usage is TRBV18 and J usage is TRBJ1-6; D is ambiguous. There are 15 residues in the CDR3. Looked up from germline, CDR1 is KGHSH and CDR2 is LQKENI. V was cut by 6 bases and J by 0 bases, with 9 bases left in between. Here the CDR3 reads CASSPELSYNSPLHF. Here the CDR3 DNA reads TGTGCCAGCTCCCCAGAGCTCTCCTATAATTCACCCCTCCACTTT.

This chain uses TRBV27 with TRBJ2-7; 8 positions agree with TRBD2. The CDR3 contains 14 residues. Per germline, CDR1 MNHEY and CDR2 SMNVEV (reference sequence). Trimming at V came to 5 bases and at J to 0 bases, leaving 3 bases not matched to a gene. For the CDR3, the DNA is TGTGCCAGCAGTATGCGGGGGGCCTCCTACGAGCAGTACTTC. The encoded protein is CASSMRGASYEQYF.

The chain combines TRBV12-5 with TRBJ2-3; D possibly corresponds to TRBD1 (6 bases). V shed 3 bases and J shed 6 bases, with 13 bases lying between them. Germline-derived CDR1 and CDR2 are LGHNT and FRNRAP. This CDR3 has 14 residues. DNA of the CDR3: TGTGCTAGTGGTTTCACAGGGCTTGGCGATACGCAGTATTTT. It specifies CASGFTGLGDTQYF.

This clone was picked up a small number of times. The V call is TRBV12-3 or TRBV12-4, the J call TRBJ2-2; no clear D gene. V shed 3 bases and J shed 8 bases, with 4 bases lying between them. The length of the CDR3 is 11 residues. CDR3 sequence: CASSFSGELFF. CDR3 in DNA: TGTGCCAGCAGTTTCTCGGGGGAGCTGTTTTTT.

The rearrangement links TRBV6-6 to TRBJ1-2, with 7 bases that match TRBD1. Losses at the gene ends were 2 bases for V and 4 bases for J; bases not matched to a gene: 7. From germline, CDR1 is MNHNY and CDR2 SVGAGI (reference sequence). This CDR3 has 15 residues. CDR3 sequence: CASSYAQGRSYGYTF. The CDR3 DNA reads TGTGCCAGCAGTTACGCACAGGGGCGAAGCTATGGCTACACCTTC.

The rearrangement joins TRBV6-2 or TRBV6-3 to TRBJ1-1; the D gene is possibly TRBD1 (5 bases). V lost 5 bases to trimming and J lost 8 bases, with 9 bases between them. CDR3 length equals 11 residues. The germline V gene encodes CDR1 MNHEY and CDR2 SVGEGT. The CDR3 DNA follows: TGTGCCAGCAGTCCCGGACAAGAAGCTTTCTTT. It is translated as CASSPGQEAFF.

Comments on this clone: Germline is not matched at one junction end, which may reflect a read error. The CDR3 sequence is CASSKDREETQYF. The CDR3 coding sequence is TGTGCCAGCAGCAAAGACAGGGAAGAGACCCAGTACTTC. The chain couples TRBV3-1 (or the pseudogene TRBV3-2) to TRBJ2-5; 7 bases are shared with TRBD1. Per the germline V gene, CDR1 is LGHDT and CDR2 is YNNKEL (reference sequence). The CDR3 runs 13 residues.

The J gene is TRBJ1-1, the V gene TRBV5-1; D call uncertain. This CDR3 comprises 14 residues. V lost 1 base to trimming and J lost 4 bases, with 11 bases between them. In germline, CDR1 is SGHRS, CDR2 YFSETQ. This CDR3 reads CASSLSGPRTEAFF. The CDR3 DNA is TGCGCCAGCAGCTTGTCTGGCCCTCGCACTGAAGCTTTCTTT.

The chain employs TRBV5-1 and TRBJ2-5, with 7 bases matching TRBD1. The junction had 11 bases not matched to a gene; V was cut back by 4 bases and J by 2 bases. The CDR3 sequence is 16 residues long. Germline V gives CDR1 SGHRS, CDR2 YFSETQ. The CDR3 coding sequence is TGCGCCAGCAGCCCAAAGGGACAGCCAGAACAAGAGACCCAGTACTTC. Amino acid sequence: CASSPKGQPEQETQYF.

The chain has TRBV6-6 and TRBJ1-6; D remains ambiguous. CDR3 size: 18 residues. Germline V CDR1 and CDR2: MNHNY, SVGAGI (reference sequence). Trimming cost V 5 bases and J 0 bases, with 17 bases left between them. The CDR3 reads CASSPFTNGNSYNSPLHF. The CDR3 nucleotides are TGTGCCAGCAGTCCTTTCACCAACGGGAACTCCTATAATTCACCCCTCCACTTT.

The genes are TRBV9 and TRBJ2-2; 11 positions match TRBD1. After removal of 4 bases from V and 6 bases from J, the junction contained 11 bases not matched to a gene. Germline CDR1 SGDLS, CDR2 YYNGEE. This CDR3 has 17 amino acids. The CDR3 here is CASSLSGQGAGAGELFF. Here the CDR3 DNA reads TGTGCCAGCAGCCTCAGCGGACAGGGGGCGGGCGCCGGGGAGCTGTTTTTT.

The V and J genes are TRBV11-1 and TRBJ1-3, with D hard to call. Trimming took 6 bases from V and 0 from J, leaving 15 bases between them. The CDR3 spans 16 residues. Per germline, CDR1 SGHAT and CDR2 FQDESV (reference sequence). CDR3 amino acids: CASREAAHSSGNTIYF. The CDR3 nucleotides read TGTGCCAGCAGGGAGGCAGCTCACAGCTCTGGAAACACCATATATTTT.

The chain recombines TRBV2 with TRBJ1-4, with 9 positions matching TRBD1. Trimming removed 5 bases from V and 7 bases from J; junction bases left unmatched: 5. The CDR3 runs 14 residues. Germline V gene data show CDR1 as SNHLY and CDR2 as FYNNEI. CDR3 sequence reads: CASSPRDRAEKLFF. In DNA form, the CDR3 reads TGTGCCAGCAGTCCCCGGGACAGGGCTGAAAAACTGTTTTTT.

This CDR3 reads CASSQSGSNQPQHF. Here the CDR3 DNA reads TGTGCCAGCAGCCAAAGCGGAAGCAATCAGCCCCAGCATTTT. The chain has TRBV3-1 (or the pseudogene TRBV3-2) and TRBJ1-5; D is unclear. CDR3 size: 14 residues. The V end lost 2 bases, the J end lost 1 base, and 6 bases lay between the germline ends. Germline V gene sequence: CDR1 LGHDT, CDR2 YNNKEL (reference sequence).

CDR3 in DNA: TGTGCCAGTAGTATGGCTTCTGTAGAAAAACTGTTTTTT. It translates to CASSMASVEKLFF. V gene TRBV19 combines with J gene TRBJ1-4; no firm D call. The CDR3 has 13 amino acids. Germline values: CDR1 LNHDA, CDR2 SQIVND (reference sequence). V lost 3 bases and J lost 8, with 10 bases in between.

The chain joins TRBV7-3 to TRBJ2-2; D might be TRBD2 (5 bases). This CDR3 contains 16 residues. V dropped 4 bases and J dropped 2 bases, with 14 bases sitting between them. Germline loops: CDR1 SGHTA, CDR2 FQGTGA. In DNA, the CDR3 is TGTGCCAGCAGCTCCCGGGGTGGCAGTAACACCGGGGAGCTGTTTTTT. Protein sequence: CASSSRGGSNTGELFF.

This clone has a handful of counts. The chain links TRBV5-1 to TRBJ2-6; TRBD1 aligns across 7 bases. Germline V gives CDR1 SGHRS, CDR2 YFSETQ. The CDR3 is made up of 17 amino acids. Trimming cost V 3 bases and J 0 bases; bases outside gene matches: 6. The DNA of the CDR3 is TGCGCCAGCAGCTGGACAGGCCTTAGCTCTGGGGCCAACGTCCTGACTTTC. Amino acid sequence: CASSWTGLSSGANVLTF.

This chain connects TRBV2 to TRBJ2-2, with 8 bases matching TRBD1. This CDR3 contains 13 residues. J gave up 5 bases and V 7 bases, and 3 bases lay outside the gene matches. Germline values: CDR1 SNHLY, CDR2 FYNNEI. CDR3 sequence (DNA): TGTGCCAGCACTAACAGGGGGACCGGGGAGCTGTTTTTT. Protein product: CASTNRGTGELFF.

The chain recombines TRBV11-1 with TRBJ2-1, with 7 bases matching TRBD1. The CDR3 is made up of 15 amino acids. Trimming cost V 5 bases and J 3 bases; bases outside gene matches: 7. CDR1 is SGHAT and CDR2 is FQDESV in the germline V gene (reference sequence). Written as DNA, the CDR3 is TGTGCCAGCAGCCAAAGACAGGGCAGCTACAATGAGCAGTTCTTC. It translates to CASSQRQGSYNEQFF.